This T cell receptor (beta chain) stems from a study of T cells in Graves' hyperthyroidism and ophthalmopathy. Study information: Peripheral blood was secured at the point of initial diagnosis, before any treatment. Study observations and caveats: The model anticipated ophthalmopathy a median approximately 6.5 months pre-onset.

Participants, patients aged 18 to 65, had newly diagnosed hyperthyroidism with a duration under 2 months. To note about this clonotype: What it binds is not known.

From RNA transcripts, TCR beta CDR3 regions were amplified. Carried out on the TCR CDR3, a first-round RT-PCR used the HTBI primer set. In TCRdb, the multiplex PCR reads were re-called with MiXCR into one record per CDR3 protein. The sample holds some 600,000 distinct CDR3 sequences, about 15% seen once. The CDR3 runs 11 residues. Germline-derived CDR1 and CDR2 are DFQATT and SNEGSKA (reference sequence). V was shortened by 3 bases and J by 7 bases, with 6 bases between the two germline ends. The sequenced sample was blood. The sequence came from a woman aged 25 to 39 with Graves' hyperthyroidism that later progressed to Graves' ophthalmopathy. The genes are TRBV20-1 and TRBJ1-4; the D is unclear. In DNA form, the CDR3 reads TGCAGTGCTAGGGAGAGTGAAAAACTGTTTTTT. It yields the protein CSARESEKLFF.